These 19 T cell receptor beta chains originate from one sample sequenced in a study of blood T cell repertoires in COVID-19 (dated by TCRdb to 2020 to 2021). Library prep was done by the immunoSEQ multiplex PCR assay. TCRdb took over this immuneACCESS table, retaining in-frame rearrangements with V and J assigned. Such tables are incomplete; in checked studies, under half of the missing clones stem from an unresolved V gene, and the remainder is unexplained. This sample comprises over 85,000 clones, 85% to 90% of them detected only once. Roughly 4% of the sample rests with the top ten. Sequencing was performed on peripheral blood. Receptors were obtained from a man aged 60-69 years with acute or convalescent COVID-19.

The chain joins TRBV6-5 to TRBJ1-4, with D hard to call. Trimming removed 8 bases from V and 8 bases from J, with 9 bases in between. Germline values: CDR1 MNHEY, CDR2 SVGAGI. The CDR3 consists of 11 residues. The CDR3, as DNA: TGTGCCAGCGGGCGCCTGGAAAAACTGTTTTTT. Protein sequence: CASGRLEKLFF.

This clone was recorded a few times. This rearrangement joins TRBV9 to TRBJ2-1; 8 positions match TRBD1. The ends lost 0 bases at V and 5 bases at J; junction bases unmatched: 4. Germline assignment: CDR1 SGDLS and CDR2 YYNGEE. The CDR3 spans 15 residues. CDR3 region: CASSVVSRGHNEQFF. For the CDR3, the DNA is TGTGCCAGCAGCGTAGTCTCCAGGGGGCACAATGAGCAGTTCTTC.

The V gene is TRBV29-1, the J gene TRBJ1-2, with 7 positions matching TRBD1. The CDR3 runs to 12 residues. The J segment lost 7 bases and the V segment lost 7 bases, leaving 9 bases of the junction unmatched. Germline loops: CDR1 SQVTM, CDR2 ANQGSEA. CDR3 sequence (DNA): TGCAGCGCGGACGAGGGGGCTACTGGCTACACCTTC. Encoded protein: CSADEGATGYTF. Drawing the rest from reference TRBV29-1 and TRBJ1-2, the complete variable domain is SAVISQKPSRDICQRGTSLTIQCQVDSQVTMMFWYRQQPGQSLTLIATANQGSEATYESGFVIDKFPISRPNLTFSTLTVSNMSPEDSSIYLCSADEGATGYTFGSGTRLTVV.

Of note for this clone: One end of the junction fails to match germline, which may point to a read error. The V call is TRBV3-1 (or the pseudogene TRBV3-2), the J call TRBJ2-5; D might be TRBD2 (6 bases). Germline V gene data show CDR1 as LGHDT and CDR2 as YNNKEL (reference sequence). The length of the CDR3 is 13 residues. The CDR3 here is CAGSQGMRGTQYF. CDR3 bases: TGTGCCGGCAGCCAAGGGATGCGGGGGACCCAGTACTTC.

The chain uses TRBV18 and TRBJ1-4; D gene unclear. The V and J ends lost 1 base and 5 bases respectively, with 8 bases between them. The CDR3 extends over 14 amino acids. The germline V gene has CDR1 KGHSH and CDR2 LQKENI. CDR3 protein: CASSPQTQNEKLFF. CDR3 nucleotide sequence: TGTGCCAGCTCACCACAGACACAGAATGAAAAACTGTTTTTT. The full variable domain, with the rest looked up from reference TRBV18 and TRBJ1-4, is NAGVMQNPRHLVRRRGQEARLRCSPMKGHSHVYWYRQLPEEGLKFMVYLQKENIIDESGMPKERFSAEFPKEGPSILRIQQVVRGDSAAYFCASSPQTQNEKLFFGSGTQLSVL.

This chain joins TRBV15 and TRBJ1-5; D unresolved. This CDR3 has 14 residues. V lost 7 bases to trimming and J lost 1 base, with 11 bases between them. CDR1 and CDR2 (germline): LNHNV, YYDKDF (reference sequence). CDR3 sequence (DNA): TGTGCCACCAACCCGTCGGGGAGCAATCAGCCCCAGCATTTT. This codes for CATNPSGSNQPQHF. Full variable domain (outside the CDR3, taken from reference TRBV15 and TRBJ1-5): DAMVIQNPRYQVTQFGKPVTLSCSQTLNHNVMYWYQQKSSQAPKLLFHYYDKDFNNEADTPDNFQSRRPNTSFCFLDIRSPGLGDTAMYLCATNPSGSNQPQHFGDGTRLSIL.

The V and J genes are TRBV7-9 and TRBJ2-3; 11 bases align to TRBD1. CDR1 is SEHNR and CDR2 is FQNEAQ in the germline V gene (reference sequence). J lost 4 bases, V lost 5 bases, and 5 bases had no gene match. This CDR3 has 15 residues. The CDR3 here is CASSRDRGVADTQYF. The CDR3 region has the DNA TGTGCCAGCAGCCGGGACAGGGGGGTTGCAGATACGCAGTATTTT.

This chain connects TRBV6-5 to TRBJ1-3; 7 positions match TRBD1. The CDR3 spans 14 residues. Trimming at V came to 6 bases and at J to 5 bases, leaving 7 bases not matched to a gene. The V gene's germline CDR1 is MNHEY and CDR2 SVGAGI. The CDR3 here is CASRTGQARNTIYF. CDR3 DNA: TGTGCCAGCAGGACAGGACAGGCGAGAAACACCATATATTTT.

This rearrangement joins TRBV7-8 to TRBJ1-5; possible D gene TRBD1, 6 bases. The length of the CDR3 is 15 residues. Trimming left V 0 bases short and J 5 bases short, with 11 bases between. Germline CDR1 SGHVS, CDR2 FQNEAQ. CDR3 nucleotides: TGTGCCAGCAGCTTAGCGGGGGCAGGGCATCAGCCCCAGCATTTT. This translates into CASSLAGAGHQPQHF.

The V and J genes are TRBV9 and TRBJ1-6, with D possibly TRBD1 on 6 matching bases. CDR3 length: 16 residues. The V and J ends lost 5 bases and 7 bases respectively, with 19 bases between them. The V gene's germline CDR1 is SGDLS and CDR2 YYNGEE. Here the CDR3 DNA reads TGTGCCAGCAGTCGAGGGGGGGGGCGAAGCAATTCACCCCTCCACTTT. This translates into CASSRGGGRSNSPLHF.

This clone was detected once. The chain employs TRBV19 and TRBJ1-5, with D possibly matching TRBD1 (5 bases). Looked up from germline, CDR1 is LNHDA and CDR2 is SQIVND (reference sequence). The V end lost 3 bases, the J end lost 9 bases, and 9 bases lay between the germline ends. The CDR3 sequence is 12 residues long. CDR3 region: CASSMGLGPQHF. As DNA, the CDR3 is TGTGCCAGTAGTATGGGACTGGGGCCCCAGCATTTT. The variable domain in full, completed from reference TRBV19 and TRBJ1-5, reads DGGITQSPKYLFRKEGQNVTLSCEQNLNHDAMYWYRQDPGQGLRLIYYSQIVNDFQKGDIAEGYSVSREKKESFPLTVTSAQKNPTAFYLCASSMGLGPQHFGDGTRLSIL.

The chain links TRBV6-5 to TRBJ2-7; 7 bases are a match to TRBD1. The V gene end was trimmed by 4 bases and the J gene end by 5 bases; junction bases not matched to a gene: 11. This CDR3 contains 15 residues. Germline loops: CDR1 MNHEY, CDR2 SVGAGI. This chain's CDR3 is CASSFSRDSDHEQYF. The CDR3 coding sequence is TGTGCCAGCAGTTTTAGCCGGGACAGCGACCACGAGCAGTACTTC.

The chain has TRBV4-2 and TRBJ2-5; 10 bases map to TRBD1. The CDR3 sequence is 16 residues long. V was clipped by 0 bases and J by 3 bases; unmatched bases: 4. Germline V gene lookup returns CDR1 LGHNA and CDR2 YNFKEQ. The CDR3 region is CASSQDPGTGEETQYF. Here the CDR3 DNA reads TGTGCCAGCAGCCAAGACCCCGGGACAGGGGAAGAGACCCAGTACTTC.

This clone was seen once. The chain joins TRBV4-3 to TRBJ2-4, with 8 bases fitting TRBD2. The CDR3 is 16 residues long. Germline V gene data show CDR1 as LGHNA and CDR2 as YSLEER. Trimming removed 5 bases from V and 4 bases from J; junction bases left unmatched: 10. CDR3 nucleotide sequence: TGCGCCAGCAGCGACATCCGCGGGGGGTCGAAAAACATTCAGTACTTC. Its protein product is CASSDIRGGSKNIQYF.

V and J are TRBV18 and TRBJ2-5; maybe TRBD2 (6 bases). V was shortened by 2 bases and J by 2 bases, with 15 bases between the two germline ends. Germline assignment: CDR1 KGHSH and CDR2 LQKENI. This CDR3 region has 16 residues. In DNA, the CDR3 is TGTGCCAGCTCACCAATCCGCGGGGCAGCACAAGAGACCCAGTACTTC. This translates into CASSPIRGAAQETQYF.

The chain links TRBV11-2 to TRBJ1-1; tentatively, D is TRBD1 (5 bases). The CDR3 has 13 amino acids. The V and J ends lost 4 bases and 4 bases respectively, with 10 bases between them. Germline values: CDR1 SGHAT, CDR2 FQNNGV. The CDR3 region is CASSYLGATEAFF. CDR3 nucleotide sequence: TGTGCCAGCAGCTACCTTGGGGCCACTGAAGCTTTCTTT.

This chain joins TRBV6-5 and TRBJ2-2; 8 bases map to TRBD2. V was pared by 2 bases and J by 5 bases, with 7 bases of the junction left unmatched. The CDR3 loop spans 16 amino acids. The germline gives CDR1 MNHEY, CDR2 SVGAGI. CDR3 in DNA: TGTGCCAGCAGTTACGGTCGGGGGGGCCGTACCGGGGAGCTGTTTTTT. Its protein is CASSYGRGGRTGELFF.

The chain has TRBV30 and TRBJ2-3, with D perhaps TRBD2 (6 bases). The CDR3 has 12 residues. V was shortened by 5 bases and J by 3 bases, with 9 bases between the two germline ends. Germline V gene sequence: CDR1 GTSNPN, CDR2 SVGIG (reference sequence). This CDR3 is CAWWSGTDTQYF. The CDR3 DNA reads TGTGCCTGGTGGAGCGGGACAGATACGCAGTATTTT.

V and J are TRBV2 and TRBJ2-5; 10 nucleotides align to TRBD2. CDR1 is SNHLY and CDR2 is FYNNEI in the germline V gene. This CDR3 contains 13 residues. V lost 6 bases to trimming and J lost 3 bases; unmatched junction nucleotides: 1. The CDR3 is CASRSGREETQYF. The CDR3 DNA reads as TGTGCCAGCAGGAGCGGGAGGGAAGAGACCCAGTACTTC. Variable domain in full (rest from reference TRBV2 and TRBJ2-5): EPEVTQTPSHQVTQMGQEVILRCVPISNHLYFYWYRQILGQKVEFLVSFYNNEISEKSEIFDDQFSVERPDGSNFTLKIRSTKLEDSAMYFCASRSGREETQYFGPGTRLLVL.